The sample holds a few counts of the clone carrying this TCR beta chain. Its antigen is not identified. The second PCR ran about 6 to 12 cycles with a sample-barcoded 5' primer and J-beta primers. A minimum of 3 million CDR3-containing paired-end reads was obtained for each sample. TCRdb redid the calling of the 5' RACE reads with MiXCR, one entry per CDR3 protein. The profile shows a few hundred thousand distinct CDR3 sequences, roughly 29% of them singletons. In terms of origin and age, donors were healthy Caucasian individuals from Russia aged about 6 to 100. The data originate from a study of blood T cells in healthy people across ages. General study findings and limits: TCR beta diversity tracked closely with naive T cell percentage. Underestimates were what the diversity estimates from one million T cells were considered to be.

Germline lookup yields CDR1 SGHRS and CDR2 YFSETQ. Trimming left V 4 bases short and J 1 base short, with 11 bases between. The CDR3 is 14 residues long. V and J are TRBV5-1 and TRBJ1-1; no reliable D call. The sample consisted of blood. The receptor comes from a woman between 65 and 79 years old in good health. The CDR3, as DNA: TGCGCCAGCAGCCGGATGGAGGGGAACACTGAAGCTTTCTTT. This encodes CASSRMEGNTEAFF. The full variable domain, rest sourced from reference TRBV5-1 and TRBJ1-1, is KAGVTQTPRYLIKTRGQQVTLSCSPISGHRSVSWYQQTPGQGLQFLFEYFSETQRNKGNFPGRFSGRQFSNSRSEMNVSTLELGDSALYLCASSRMEGNTEAFFGQGTRLTVV.